This record covers a single TCR beta chain. The data are from a study of blood T cell repertoires in COVID-19. Sequencing used immunoSEQ multiplex PCR; TCRdb keeps in-frame clones, though not all of them. The table shows 210,000 or so clones, with 70% to 80% occurring only once. Trimming shortened V by 5 bases and J by 11 bases, and 10 bases separated the two germline ends. The germline V gene has CDR1 SGDLS and CDR2 YYNGEE. The CDR3 covers 10 residues. This TCR derives from a man aged 45-60 years who had recovered from COVID-19. Sample: peripheral blood. The chain couples TRBV9 to TRBJ1-1; D gene ambiguous. CDR3 in DNA: TGTGCCAGCAGGAACGGTTCGGCTTTCTTT. Translating it yields CASRNGSAFF.